A selection of T cell receptor beta chains follows, all from one sample in a study of T cells expressing NK-cell markers. TCRdb processed the 5' RACE reads again and assigns one entry to each CDR3 protein, with no DNA. Its table lists about 460,000 distinct CDR3 sequences. The sample taken for sequencing was blood T cells: a sorted CD56 or NKG2C T cell subset, CD4+ or CD8+ T cells, or bulk PBMC T cells (not recorded which). These receptors all come from a woman in her forties or fifties in good health. CDR3s include the opening cysteine and the closing phenylalanine or tryptophan. Fields, in order: V gene, J gene, CDR3 protein.

TRBV20-1	TRBJ2-1	CSASNFGGRFVNEQFF
TRBV9	TRBJ1-4	CASSADEGYRNEKLFF
TRBV5-1	TRBJ2-3	CASSRTGSSTDTQYF
TRBV29-1	TRBJ2-1	CSVVGTGGYEQFF
TRBV11-3	TRBJ2-3	CATAGSGMSDTQYF
TRBV5-6	TRBJ1-1	CASSWTGQMNTEAFF
TRBV30	TRBJ1-1	CAWSPTTGRMNTEAFF
TRBV20-1	TRBJ2-1	CSARVGSSDQFF
TRBV20-1	TRBJ2-3	CSARGRAVNRSGTDTQYF
TRBV6-6	TRBJ2-7	CASSRDSTRGEQYF
TRBV5-1	TRBJ2-5	CASSVRGRGETQYF
TRBV12-3/TRBV12-4	TRBJ2-1	CASSPGTGGSSYNEQFF
TRBV7-8	TRBJ2-5	CASSLLVRETQYF
TRBV3-1	TRBJ2-1	CASSHGRMGNEQFF
TRBV7-9	TRBJ2-7	CASSLVSLSPGQGAYEQYF
TRBV5-1	TRBJ2-7	CASSLLVSGRAPHEQYF
TRBV6-1	TRBJ2-7	CASSETGNYEQYF